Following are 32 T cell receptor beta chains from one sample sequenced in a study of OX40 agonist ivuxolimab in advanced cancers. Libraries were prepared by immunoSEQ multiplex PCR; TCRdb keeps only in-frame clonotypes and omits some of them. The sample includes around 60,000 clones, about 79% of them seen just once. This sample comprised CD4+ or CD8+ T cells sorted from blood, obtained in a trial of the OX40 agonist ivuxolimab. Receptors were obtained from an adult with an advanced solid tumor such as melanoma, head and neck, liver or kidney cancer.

The CDR3 region is CAWRKRGHPTDTQYF. CDR3 sequence (DNA): TGTGCCTGGAGAAAGCGGGGGCATCCCACAGATACGCAGTATTTT. This rearrangement joins TRBV30 to TRBJ2-3; 8 positions match TRBD2. The germline V gene encodes CDR1 GTSNPN and CDR2 SVGIG (reference sequence). J gave up 2 bases and V 3 bases, and 7 bases lay outside the gene matches. The CDR3 spans 15 residues.

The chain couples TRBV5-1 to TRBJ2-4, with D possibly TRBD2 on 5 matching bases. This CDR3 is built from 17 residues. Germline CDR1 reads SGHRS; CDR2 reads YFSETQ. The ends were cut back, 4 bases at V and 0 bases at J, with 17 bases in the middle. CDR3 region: CASSPGKVVGAKNIQYF. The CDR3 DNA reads TGCGCCAGCAGCCCGGGGAAAGTGGTAGGAGCCAAAAACATTCAGTACTTC. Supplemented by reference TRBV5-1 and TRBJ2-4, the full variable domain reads KAGVTQTPRYLIKTRGQQVTLSCSPISGHRSVSWYQQTPGQGLQFLFEYFSETQRNKGNFPGRFSGRQFSNSRSEMNVSTLELGDSALYLCASSPGKVVGAKNIQYFGAGTRLSVL.

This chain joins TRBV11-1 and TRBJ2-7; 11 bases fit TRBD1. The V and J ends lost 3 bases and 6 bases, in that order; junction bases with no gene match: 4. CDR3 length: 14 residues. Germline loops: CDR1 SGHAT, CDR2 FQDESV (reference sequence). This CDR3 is CASSFPGQGVEQYF. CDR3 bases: TGTGCCAGCAGCTTTCCGGGACAGGGGGTCGAGCAGTACTTC.

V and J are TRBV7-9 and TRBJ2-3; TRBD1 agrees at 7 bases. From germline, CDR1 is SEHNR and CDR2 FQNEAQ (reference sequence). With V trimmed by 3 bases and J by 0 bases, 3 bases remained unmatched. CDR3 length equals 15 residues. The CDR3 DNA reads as TGTGCCAGCAGCTTGGGACAGAGTAGCACAGATACGCAGTATTTT. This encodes CASSLGQSSTDTQYF. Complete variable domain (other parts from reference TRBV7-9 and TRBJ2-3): DTGVSQNPRHKITKRGQNVTFRCDPISEHNRLYWYRQTLGQGPEFLTYFQNEAQLEKSRLLSDRFSAERPKGSFSTLEIQRTEQGDSAMYLCASSLGQSSTDTQYFGPGTRLTVL.

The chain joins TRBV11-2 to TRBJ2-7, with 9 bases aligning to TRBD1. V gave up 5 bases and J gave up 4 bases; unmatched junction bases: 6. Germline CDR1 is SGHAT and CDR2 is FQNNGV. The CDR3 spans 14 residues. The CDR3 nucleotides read TGTGCCAGCAGCCCCGGGACAGGGCGATACGAGCAGTACTTC. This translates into CASSPGTGRYEQYF. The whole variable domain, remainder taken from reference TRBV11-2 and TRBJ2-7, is EAGVAQSPRYKIIEKRQSVAFWCNPISGHATLYWYQQILGQGPKLLIQFQNNGVVDDSQLPKDRFSAERLKGVDSTLKIQPAKLEDSAVYLCASSPGTGRYEQYFGPGTRLTVT.

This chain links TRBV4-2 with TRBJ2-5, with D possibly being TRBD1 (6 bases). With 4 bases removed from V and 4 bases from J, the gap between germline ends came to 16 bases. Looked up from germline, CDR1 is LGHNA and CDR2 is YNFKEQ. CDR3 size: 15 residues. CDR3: CASSPKQGSPETQYF. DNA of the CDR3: TGTGCCAGCAGCCCTAAACAGGGATCCCCAGAGACCCAGTACTTC.

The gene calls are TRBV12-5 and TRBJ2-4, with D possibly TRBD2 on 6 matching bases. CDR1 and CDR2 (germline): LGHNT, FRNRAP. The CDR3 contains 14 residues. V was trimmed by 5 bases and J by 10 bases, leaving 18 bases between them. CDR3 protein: CASGPPRDSSIQYF. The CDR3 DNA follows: TGTGCTAGTGGTCCACCCAGGGACTCTAGTATTCAGTACTTC.

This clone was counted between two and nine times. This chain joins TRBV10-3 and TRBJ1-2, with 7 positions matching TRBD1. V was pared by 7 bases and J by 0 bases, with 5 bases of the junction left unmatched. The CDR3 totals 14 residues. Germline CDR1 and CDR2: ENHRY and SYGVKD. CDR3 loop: CAITRDRANYGYTF. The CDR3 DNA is TGTGCCATCACCCGGGACAGAGCTAACTATGGCTACACCTTC.

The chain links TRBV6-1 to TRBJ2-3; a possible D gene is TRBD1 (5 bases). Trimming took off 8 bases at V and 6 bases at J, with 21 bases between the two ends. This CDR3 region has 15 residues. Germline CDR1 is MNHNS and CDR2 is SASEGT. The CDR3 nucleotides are TGTGCCAGCCTGAAGAAACCGCAGGGCGCGGATACGCAGTATTTT. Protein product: CASLKKPQGADTQYF.

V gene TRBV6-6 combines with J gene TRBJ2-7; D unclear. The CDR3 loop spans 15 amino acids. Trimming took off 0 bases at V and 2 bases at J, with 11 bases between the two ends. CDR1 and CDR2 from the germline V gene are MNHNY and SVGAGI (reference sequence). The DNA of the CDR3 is TGTGCCAGCAGTTACTCGGCCGGTAGTGCCTACGAGCAGTACTTC. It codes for CASSYSAGSAYEQYF.

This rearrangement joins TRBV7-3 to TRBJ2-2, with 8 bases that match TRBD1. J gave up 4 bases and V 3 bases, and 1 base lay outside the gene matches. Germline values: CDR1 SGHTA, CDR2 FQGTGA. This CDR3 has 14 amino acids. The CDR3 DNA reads TGTGCCAGCAGCTTCACAGGGGGCACCGGGGAGCTGTTTTTT. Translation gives CASSFTGGTGELFF.

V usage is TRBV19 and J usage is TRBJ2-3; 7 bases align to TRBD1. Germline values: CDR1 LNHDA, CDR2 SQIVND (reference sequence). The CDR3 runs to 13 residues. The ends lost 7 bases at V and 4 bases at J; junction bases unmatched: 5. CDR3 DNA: TGTGCCAGTAACGACAGGGCCCCAGATACGCAGTATTTT. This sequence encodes CASNDRAPDTQYF.

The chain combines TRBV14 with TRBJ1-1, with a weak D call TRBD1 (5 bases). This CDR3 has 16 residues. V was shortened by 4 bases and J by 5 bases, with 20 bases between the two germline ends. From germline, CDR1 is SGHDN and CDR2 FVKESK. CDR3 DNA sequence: TGTGCCAGCAGCCGGGTGGGGGTCCGGGGTTGGACTGAAGCTTTCTTT. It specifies CASSRVGVRGWTEAFF.

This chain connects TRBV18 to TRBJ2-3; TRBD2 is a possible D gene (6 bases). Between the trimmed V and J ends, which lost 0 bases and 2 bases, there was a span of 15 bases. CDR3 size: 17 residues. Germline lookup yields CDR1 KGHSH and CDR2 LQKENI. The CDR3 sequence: CASSPPILAFATDTQYF. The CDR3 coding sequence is TGTGCCAGCTCACCACCGATACTAGCCTTTGCCACAGATACGCAGTATTTT.

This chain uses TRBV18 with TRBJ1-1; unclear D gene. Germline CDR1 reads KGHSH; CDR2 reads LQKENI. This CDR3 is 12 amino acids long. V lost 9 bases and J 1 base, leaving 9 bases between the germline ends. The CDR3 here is CASRNRNTEAFF. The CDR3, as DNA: TGTGCCAGTCGTAACCGGAACACTGAAGCTTTCTTT. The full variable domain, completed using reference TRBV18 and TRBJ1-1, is NAGVMQNPRHLVRRRGQEARLRCSPMKGHSHVYWYRQLPEEGLKFMVYLQKENIIDESGMPKERFSAEFPKEGPSILRIQQVVRGDSAAYFCASRNRNTEAFFGQGTRLTVV.

The CDR3 spells CASSQTGRLDEQFF. The CDR3 DNA reads as TGCGCCAGCAGCCAAACAGGGAGGTTGGATGAGCAGTTCTTC. This chain uses TRBV4-3 with TRBJ2-1; the D gene could be TRBD1 or TRBD2 (6 bases each). This CDR3 is 14 amino acids long. V was clipped by 2 bases and J by 8 bases, with 13 bases between them. Germline V gene lookup returns CDR1 LGHNA and CDR2 YSLEER.

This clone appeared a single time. The CDR3 sequence: CASSLGSGNTGELFF. CDR3 sequence (DNA): TGTGCCAGCAGCTTAGGGAGCGGGAACACCGGGGAGCTGTTTTTT. This chain connects TRBV7-6 to TRBJ2-2; tentatively, D is TRBD2 (5 bases). Germline CDR1 SGHVS, CDR2 FNYEAQ. The CDR3 runs to 15 residues. Trimming pared 1 base from V and 1 base from J, leaving 7 bases between.

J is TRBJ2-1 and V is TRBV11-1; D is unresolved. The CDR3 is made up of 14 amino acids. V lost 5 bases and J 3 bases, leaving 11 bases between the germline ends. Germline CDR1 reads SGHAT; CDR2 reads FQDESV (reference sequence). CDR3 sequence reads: CASSIPRRYNEQFF. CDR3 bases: TGTGCCAGCAGCATACCCAGACGCTACAATGAGCAGTTCTTC.

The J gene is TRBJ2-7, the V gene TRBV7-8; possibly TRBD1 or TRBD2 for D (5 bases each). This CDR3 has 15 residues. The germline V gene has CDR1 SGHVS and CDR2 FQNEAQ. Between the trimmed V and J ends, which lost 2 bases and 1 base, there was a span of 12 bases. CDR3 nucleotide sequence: TGTGCCAGCAGCTTAAATCAGGGACGGTCCTACGAGCAGTACTTC. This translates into CASSLNQGRSYEQYF.

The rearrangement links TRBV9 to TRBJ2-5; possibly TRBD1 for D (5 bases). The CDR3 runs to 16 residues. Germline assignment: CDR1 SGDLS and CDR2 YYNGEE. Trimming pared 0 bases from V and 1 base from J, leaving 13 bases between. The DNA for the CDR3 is TGTGCCAGCAGCGTAGACTCTCAGGGTCCCCAAGAGACCCAGTACTTC. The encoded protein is CASSVDSQGPQETQYF.

The CDR3 spells CASSATVGAGYTF. In DNA, the CDR3 is TGTGCCAGCAGCGCCACTGTGGGGGCTGGCTACACCTTC. The chain joins TRBV7-9 to TRBJ1-2, with a tentative D call TRBD1 (6 bases). The V and J ends lost 5 bases and 7 bases respectively, with 14 bases between them. The CDR3 totals 13 residues. The germline V gene has CDR1 SEHNR and CDR2 FQNEAQ (reference sequence). The full variable domain, with the rest looked up from reference TRBV7-9 and TRBJ1-2, is DTGVSQNPRHKITKRGQNVTFRCDPISEHNRLYWYRQTLGQGPEFLTYFQNEAQLEKSRLLSDRFSAERPKGSFSTLEIQRTEQGDSAMYLCASSATVGAGYTFGSGTRLTVV.

CDR3 sequence: CASSLAGAGELFF. The CDR3 DNA follows: TGTGCCAGCAGCTTAGCAGGGGCGGGGGAGCTGTTTTTT. The genes are TRBV11-2 and TRBJ2-2; D is possibly TRBD1 (6 bases). This CDR3 contains 13 residues. Germline V gene sequence: CDR1 SGHAT, CDR2 FQNNGV. Trimming left V 1 base short and J 8 bases short, with 8 bases between.

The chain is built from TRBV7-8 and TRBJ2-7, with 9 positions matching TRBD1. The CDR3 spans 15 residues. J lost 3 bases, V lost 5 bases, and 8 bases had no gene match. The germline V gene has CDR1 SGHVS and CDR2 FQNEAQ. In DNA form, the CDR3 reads TGTGCCAGCAGCCTTCTGGGACAGGGCTTCTACGAGCAGTACTTC. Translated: CASSLLGQGFYEQYF.

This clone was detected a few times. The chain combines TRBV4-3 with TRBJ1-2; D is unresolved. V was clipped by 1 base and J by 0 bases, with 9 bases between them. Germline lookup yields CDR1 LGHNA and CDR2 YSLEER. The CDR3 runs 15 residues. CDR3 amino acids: CASSQGLEANYGYTF. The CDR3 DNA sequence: TGCGCCAGCAGCCAAGGCCTCGAGGCTAACTATGGCTACACCTTC.

The DNA for the CDR3 is TGTGCCAGCAGCTCCCTACTTTACAATGAGCAGTTCTTC. Amino acids: CASSSLLYNEQFF. This rearrangement joins TRBV11-2 to TRBJ2-1; no clear D. Germline CDR1 is SGHAT and CDR2 is FQNNGV. The CDR3 loop spans 13 amino acids. The V end was cut by 4 bases, the J end by 4 bases, with 8 bases between. Filled out from reference TRBV11-2 and TRBJ2-1, the complete variable domain reads EAGVAQSPRYKIIEKRQSVAFWCNPISGHATLYWYQQILGQGPKLLIQFQNNGVVDDSQLPKDRFSAERLKGVDSTLKIQPAKLEDSAVYLCASSSLLYNEQFFGPGTRLTVL.

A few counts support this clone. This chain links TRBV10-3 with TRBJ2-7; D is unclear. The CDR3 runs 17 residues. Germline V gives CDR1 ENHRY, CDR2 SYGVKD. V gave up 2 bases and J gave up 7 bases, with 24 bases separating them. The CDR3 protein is CAISEGPEITLTLEQYF. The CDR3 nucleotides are TGTGCCATCAGTGAGGGACCAGAAATCACGTTGACTTTGGAGCAGTACTTC.

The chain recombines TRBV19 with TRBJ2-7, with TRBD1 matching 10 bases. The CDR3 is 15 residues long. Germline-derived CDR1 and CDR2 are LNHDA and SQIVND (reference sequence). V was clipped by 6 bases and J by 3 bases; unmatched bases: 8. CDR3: CASSLGTGAYYEQYF. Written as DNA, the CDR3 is TGTGCCAGTAGCTTAGGGACAGGGGCCTACTACGAGCAGTACTTC.

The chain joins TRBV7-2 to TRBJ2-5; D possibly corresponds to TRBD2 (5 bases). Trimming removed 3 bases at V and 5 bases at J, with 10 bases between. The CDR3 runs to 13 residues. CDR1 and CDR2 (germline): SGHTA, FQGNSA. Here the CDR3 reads CASSLETGETQYF. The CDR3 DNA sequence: TGTGCCAGCAGCTTGGAGACGGGGGAGACCCAGTACTTC.

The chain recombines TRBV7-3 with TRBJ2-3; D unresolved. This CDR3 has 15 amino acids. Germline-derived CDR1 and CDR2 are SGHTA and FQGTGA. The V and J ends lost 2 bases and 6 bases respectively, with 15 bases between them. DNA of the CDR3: TGTGCCAGCAGCTTACGCGCCCGGAGTATTGATACGCAGTATTTT. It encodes CASSLRARSIDTQYF.

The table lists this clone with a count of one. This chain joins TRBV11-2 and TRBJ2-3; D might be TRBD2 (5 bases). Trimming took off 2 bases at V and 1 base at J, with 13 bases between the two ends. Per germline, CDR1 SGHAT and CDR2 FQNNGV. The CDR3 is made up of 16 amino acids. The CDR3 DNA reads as TGTGCCAGCAGCTTAAAACGGGCGGGCGGCACAGATACGCAGTATTTT. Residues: CASSLKRAGGTDTQYF.

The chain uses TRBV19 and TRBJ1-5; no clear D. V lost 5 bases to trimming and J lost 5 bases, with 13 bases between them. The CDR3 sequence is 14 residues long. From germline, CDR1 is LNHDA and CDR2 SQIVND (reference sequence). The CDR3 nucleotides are TGTGCCAGTAGTCCTAGTGGGGTCCATCAGCCCCAGCATTTT. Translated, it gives CASSPSGVHQPQHF.

CDR3 in amino acids: CASSLRVTETQYF. The DNA of the CDR3 is TGTGCCAGCTCACTCAGGGTTACAGAGACCCAGTACTTC. V usage is TRBV18 and J usage is TRBJ2-5; TRBD1 is a possible D gene (5 bases). Germline values: CDR1 KGHSH, CDR2 LQKENI. V shed 4 bases and J shed 4 bases, with 10 bases lying between them. CDR3 length equals 13 residues.